A single sample gave rise to the 21 T cell receptor beta chains below, sequenced in a study of blood T cell repertoires in COVID-19. Assay used: immunoSEQ multiplex PCR; TCRdb lists only in-frame clones, some missing. The sample holds roughly 30,000 clones, about 89% seen once. Sequenced material: peripheral blood. Every receptor here comes from a human donor in a cohort sampled during active COVID-19.

V and J are TRBV19 and TRBJ2-1; unclear D gene. The CDR3 loop spans 12 amino acids. Per germline, CDR1 LNHDA and CDR2 SQIVND (reference sequence). V was shortened by 4 bases and J by 6 bases, with 7 bases between the two germline ends. The CDR3 region is CASSSRPNEQFF. The DNA of the CDR3 is TGTGCCAGTAGTAGCAGGCCCAATGAGCAGTTCTTC.

V gene TRBV6-5 combines with J gene TRBJ2-2; possible D gene TRBD2, 7 bases. Germline V gene sequence: CDR1 MNHEY, CDR2 SVGAGI. This CDR3 is built from 14 residues. Deletions cut 8 bases from V and 2 bases from J, with 12 bases between. This CDR3 is CASVAGANTGELFF. CDR3 sequence (DNA): TGTGCCAGCGTCGCGGGGGCCAACACCGGGGAGCTGTTTTTT.

This sequence joins TRBV3-1 (or the pseudogene TRBV3-2) and TRBJ2-2; TRBD2 is a possible D gene (5 bases). CDR1 and CDR2 (germline): LGHDT, YNNKEL (reference sequence). The CDR3 contains 14 residues. This chain's CDR3 is CAIPTGANTGELFF. The DNA of the CDR3 is TGTGCTATCCCCACCGGGGCGAACACCGGGGAGCTGTTTTTT.

V is TRBV10-3 and J is TRBJ1-6; the match to TRBD1 covers 9 bases. The CDR3 totals 14 residues. The germline CDR1 and CDR2 sequences are ENHRY and SYGVKD. V lost 6 bases and J lost 10; bases outside the gene matches: 7. The DNA of the CDR3 is TGTGCCATCAGCGCTTCAGGGACAGGGTCACCCCTCCACTTT. Encoded protein: CAISASGTGSPLHF.

The chain joins TRBV6-5 to TRBJ2-5; 7 bases match TRBD1. J gave up 1 base and V 11 bases, and 7 bases lay outside the gene matches. Germline values: CDR1 MNHEY, CDR2 SVGAGI. The CDR3 length is 13 residues. Written as DNA, the CDR3 is TGTGCCGGTAGTCGGGACAGCCAAGAGACCCAGTACTTC. Protein: CAGSRDSQETQYF.

The chain joins TRBV5-8 to TRBJ2-3, with 12 bases fitting TRBD2. The junction had 10 bases not matched to a gene; V was cut back by 0 bases and J by 5 bases. The CDR3 runs 18 residues. From germline, CDR1 is SGHTS and CDR2 YDEGEE. CDR3 nucleotide sequence: TGTGCCAGCAGCTTGGGTAAGACTAGCGGGAGCCGACAAGATACGCAGTATTTT. As protein: CASSLGKTSGSRQDTQYF.

The V and J genes are TRBV4-2 and TRBJ2-7, with TRBD2 matching over 9 bases. The J segment lost 4 bases and the V segment lost 2 bases, leaving 9 bases of the junction unmatched. This CDR3 has 16 residues. Looked up from germline, CDR1 is LGHNA and CDR2 is YNFKEQ. CDR3 coding DNA: TGTGCCAGCAGCCAAAGGGCGGGAGGGGAGGGTTACGAGCAGTACTTC. This translates into CASSQRAGGEGYEQYF.

The DNA for the CDR3 is TGTGCCAGTAGCACGGACATGGGCCCTTCACCCCTCCACTTT. Protein product: CASSTDMGPSPLHF. The chain links TRBV19 to TRBJ1-6, with D possibly matching TRBD1 (5 bases). With 6 bases removed from V and 9 bases from J, the gap between germline ends came to 15 bases. The CDR3 length is 14 residues. Looked up from germline, CDR1 is LNHDA and CDR2 is SQIVND (reference sequence). The full variable domain, in which reference TRBV19 and TRBJ1-6 provide the parts outside the CDR3, is DGGITQSPKYLFRKEGQNVTLSCEQNLNHDAMYWYRQDPGQGLRLIYYSQIVNDFQKGDIAEGYSVSREKKESFPLTVTSAQKNPTAFYLCASSTDMGPSPLHFGNGTRLTVT.

The chain uses TRBV3-1 (or the pseudogene TRBV3-2) and TRBJ1-2; D unclear. Germline loops: CDR1 LGHDT, CDR2 YNNKEL (reference sequence). V was trimmed by 0 bases and J by 10 bases, leaving 15 bases between them. The CDR3 runs to 14 residues. Written as DNA, the CDR3 is TGTGCCAGCAGCCAAGATCTGACTACGATCGTCTACACCTTC. Protein: CASSQDLTTIVYTF.

The chain uses TRBV27 and TRBJ2-7, with TRBD1 as a possible D gene (5 bases). There are 14 residues in the CDR3. Germline V gives CDR1 MNHEY, CDR2 SMNVEV (reference sequence). V shed 0 bases and J shed 6 bases, with 12 bases lying between them. This CDR3 reads CASSLSGVGFEQYF. In DNA form, the CDR3 reads TGTGCCAGCAGTTTATCAGGGGTTGGATTCGAGCAGTACTTC.

This chain joins TRBV19 and TRBJ1-5; D is perhaps TRBD1 (5 bases). There are 17 residues in the CDR3. The germline V and J ends were trimmed by 7 bases and 0 bases, with 19 bases remaining between them. Germline CDR1 reads LNHDA; CDR2 reads SQIVND (reference sequence). The CDR3 nucleotides read TGTGCCAGTAAAGGGAAAGGGGTACTCTATAGCAATCAGCCCCAGCATTTT. Protein: CASKGKGVLYSNQPQHF.

This clone was found a few times. The CDR3 loop is CASRPRGGNQPQHF. The CDR3 bases are TGTGCCAGTCGCCCTCGGGGGGGCAATCAGCCCCAGCATTTT. J is TRBJ1-5 and V is TRBV19, with D possibly TRBD1 on 5 matching bases. Germline V CDR1 and CDR2: LNHDA, SQIVND (reference sequence). The V gene lost 8 bases and the J gene lost 2 bases, with 13 bases spanning the gap. CDR3 length: 14 amino acids.

This clone was picked up a small number of times. This chain connects TRBV7-2 to TRBJ2-7; a weak D match, TRBD1 (5 bases). This CDR3 contains 15 residues. Trimming cost V 0 bases and J 8 bases, with 17 bases left between them. Germline V CDR1 and CDR2: SGHTA, FQGNSA. CDR3 DNA sequence: TGTGCCAGCAGCTTAGCCCAGGGATCTAGGAGCCAGCAGTACTTC. This translates into CASSLAQGSRSQQYF.

This CDR3 is CASSQDTSGSYQETQYF. CDR3 nucleotides: TGCGCCAGCAGCCAAGATACTAGCGGGAGTTACCAAGAGACCCAGTACTTC. The V and J genes are TRBV4-1 and TRBJ2-5; 11 nucleotides agree with TRBD2. Germline V gene sequence: CDR1 MGHRA, CDR2 YSYEKL. V dropped 0 bases and J dropped 0; count of bases not matched to a gene: 3. The CDR3 length is 17 residues.

The rearrangement uses TRBV7-3 and TRBJ2-3; the D is unclear. V shed 2 bases and J shed 6 bases, with 6 bases lying between them. Germline V gives CDR1 SGHTA, CDR2 FQGTGA. CDR3 length: 12 residues. CDR3 sequence (DNA): TGTGCCAGCAGCTTATTCGGGGATACGCAGTATTTT. Protein sequence: CASSLFGDTQYF.

The chain joins TRBV29-1 to TRBJ2-6, with D possibly TRBD2 on 6 matching bases. Trimming pared 3 bases from V and 4 bases from J, leaving 10 bases between. The CDR3 has 14 residues. Germline loops: CDR1 SQVTM, CDR2 ANQGSEA. CDR3 loop: CSVEEGTGANVLTF. In DNA form, the CDR3 reads TGCAGCGTTGAGGAGGGGACCGGGGCCAACGTCCTGACTTTC.

The J gene is TRBJ2-3, the V gene TRBV10-3, with 9 bases that match TRBD2. Germline-derived CDR1 and CDR2 are ENHRY and SYGVKD. Trimming took 3 bases from V and 2 from J; bases not matched to a gene: 6. CDR3 length: 16 amino acids. The CDR3 coding sequence is TGTGCCATCAGTGATCTGCGGGGGGGACTCACAGATACGCAGTATTTT. It encodes CAISDLRGGLTDTQYF.

This chain uses TRBV3-1 (or the pseudogene TRBV3-2) with TRBJ1-1, with D perhaps matching TRBD1 (5 bases). Germline V CDR1 and CDR2: LGHDT, YNNKEL (reference sequence). The CDR3 runs to 12 residues. V dropped 2 bases and J dropped 7 bases, with 8 bases sitting between them. This CDR3 is CASSQQGSEAFF. CDR3 bases: TGTGCCAGCAGCCAACAGGGCAGTGAAGCTTTCTTT.

The V gene is TRBV5-1, the J gene TRBJ2-7; TRBD2 aligns across 7 bases. Germline trimming cut 4 bases from V and 3 bases from J; bases unmatched to any gene: 7. This CDR3 spans 14 amino acids. The germline V gene has CDR1 SGHRS and CDR2 YFSETQ. The CDR3 region has the DNA TGCGCCAGCAGCCTGAGCGGGGAGAACTACGAGCAGTACTTC. Translated, it gives CASSLSGENYEQYF.

V and J are TRBV23-1 and TRBJ1-2; no firm D call. TRBV23-1 is assigned to the ORF class and has an uncertain function. Trimming left V 2 bases short and J 1 base short, with 11 bases between. The CDR3 extends over 15 amino acids. The CDR3 sequence is CASSQKDSFNYGYTF. The CDR3 DNA reads as TGCGCCAGCAGTCAAAAAGATAGTTTTAACTATGGCTACACCTTC.

The chain combines TRBV9 with TRBJ2-7, with 9 bases that match TRBD1. CDR1 SGDLS and CDR2 YYNGEE come from the germline V gene. V lost 4 bases and J lost 4; bases outside the gene matches: 15. The CDR3 has 17 amino acids. The CDR3 nucleotides are TGTGCCAGCAGCTCCAAAACCGGGACAGGGTTTCCGTACGAGCAGTACTTC. This translates into CASSSKTGTGFPYEQYF.